A single sample is the source of the 26 T cell receptor beta chains below, sequenced in a study of T cell repertoires in cytomegalovirus infection. TCRdb independently ran MiXCR on the reads; one entry per CDR3 protein. The table includes around 530,000 distinct CDR3 sequences, around 27% detected once. Specimen: PBMCs. These receptor sequences come from a human donor in good health (CMV status not recorded). Some clones in this sample may be carry-over from other donors' samples.

The rearrangement links TRBV2 to TRBJ1-1, with D unresolved. CDR1 and CDR2 from the germline V gene are SNHLY and FYNNEI. Trimming shortened V by 1 base and J by 4 bases, and 10 bases separated the two germline ends. The CDR3 covers 14 residues. CDR3 nucleotides: TGTGCCAGCAGTGAAGGAGTGTCGGGCACTGAAGCTTTCTTT. It yields the protein CASSEGVSGTEAFF.

This clonotype was picked up many times. The chain carries TRBV11-2 and TRBJ2-7; 8 bases are shared with TRBD2. This CDR3 contains 17 residues. The trim removed 0 bases at V and 3 bases at J, leaving 10 bases unmatched. Per germline, CDR1 SGHAT and CDR2 FQNNGV. The CDR3 protein is CASSLEILLAGNYEQYF. The CDR3 DNA sequence: TGTGCCAGCAGCTTAGAGATATTGTTAGCGGGGAACTACGAGCAGTACTTC.

This clonotype was seen a few times. The chain has TRBV20-1 and TRBJ2-5; 7 bases match TRBD1. The ends lost 0 bases at V and 1 base at J; junction bases unmatched: 2. Germline loops: CDR1 DFQATT, CDR2 SNEGSKA (reference sequence). This CDR3 comprises 14 residues. The CDR3 sequence is CSAREPGGQETQYF. In DNA form, the CDR3 reads TGCAGTGCTAGAGAGCCAGGGGGCCAAGAGACCCAGTACTTC.

The chain combines TRBV12-3 or TRBV12-4 with TRBJ2-1; 13 bases map to TRBD2. With V trimmed by 7 bases and J by 10 bases, 13 bases remained unmatched. CDR3 length equals 16 residues. CDR3 sequence reads: CASTLRLAGGIREQFF. CDR3 coding DNA: TGTGCCAGCACTCTACGACTAGCGGGAGGAATCAGGGAGCAGTTCTTC.

This clonotype was counted between two and nine times. The CDR3 is CASSLGDSQYF. As DNA, the CDR3 is TGTGCCAGCAGTCTCGGGGATTCGCAGTATTTT. J is TRBJ2-3 and V is TRBV12-3 or TRBV12-4, with D possibly TRBD2 on 5 matching bases. The CDR3 is made up of 11 amino acids. V lost 5 bases and J 10 bases, leaving 10 bases between the germline ends.

This clonotype was observed many times. The chain employs TRBV5-4 and TRBJ1-3, with unresolved D. Germline V gene lookup returns CDR1 SGHNT and CDR2 YYREEE (reference sequence). The CDR3 extends over 14 amino acids. Trimming took off 0 bases at V and 2 bases at J, with 6 bases between the two ends. DNA of the CDR3: TGTGCCAGCAGCTTGGACAGTCCTGGAAACACCATATATTTT. Translated: CASSLDSPGNTIYF.

Of note for this clonotype: It may be a read error: a sequence one base away is much more abundant. The rearrangement joins TRBV7-8 to TRBJ2-7; 9 bases are shared with TRBD2. The CDR3 covers 14 residues. Germline CDR1 reads SGHVS; CDR2 reads FQNEAQ. The CDR3 region is CASSAFSGSYGQYV. The DNA for the CDR3 is TGTGCCAGCAGCGCCTTTAGCGGGAGCTACGGGCAGTACGTC.

This clonotype has a handful of counts. CDR3 bases: TGTGCCACCGGCGCAGGATATACGCAGTATTTT. Its translation: CATGAGYTQYF. The genes are TRBV7-9 and TRBJ2-3, with D unclear. The CDR3 runs 11 residues. Germline CDR1 and CDR2: SEHNR and FQNEAQ (reference sequence). V was trimmed by 10 bases and J by 7 bases, leaving 12 bases between them. The whole variable domain, filled in from reference TRBV7-9 and TRBJ2-3, reads DTGVSQNPRHKITKRGQNVTFRCDPISEHNRLYWYRQTLGQGPEFLTYFQNEAQLEKSRLLSDRFSAERPKGSFSTLEIQRTEQGDSAMYLCATGAGYTQYFGPGTRLTVL.

This clonotype has just a few counts. The chain is built from TRBV7-9 and TRBJ1-1; TRBD1 agrees at 8 bases. The CDR3 is 16 residues long. Germline V gene data show CDR1 as SEHNR and CDR2 as FQNEAQ (reference sequence). Trimming at V came to 5 bases and at J to 2 bases, leaving 10 bases not matched to a gene. As DNA, the CDR3 is TGTGCCAGCAGCCCACAGACAGGGGCCGGTAACACTGAAGCTTTCTTT. Its protein is CASSPQTGAGNTEAFF.

This clonotype was seen only a few times. This chain connects TRBV4-3 to TRBJ1-6; D remains unclear. Germline values: CDR1 LGHNA, CDR2 YSLEER. The CDR3 has 14 amino acids. V lost 0 bases to trimming and J lost 15 bases, with 15 bases between them. CDR3 loop: CASSQESNFGLLHF. CDR3 DNA: TGCGCCAGCAGCCAAGAATCCAATTTCGGTCTCCTCCACTTT.

The genes are TRBV6-5 and TRBJ2-7; 14 bases are a match to TRBD2. After removal of 6 bases from V and 3 bases from J, the junction contained 1 base not matched to a gene. The CDR3 runs 14 residues. The germline V gene encodes CDR1 MNHEY and CDR2 SVGAGI. DNA for the CDR3: TGTGCCAGCAGCGGGACTAGCGGGGGCTACGAGCAGTACTTC. Its translation is CASSGTSGGYEQYF.

This clonotype was counted a single time. V gene TRBV29-1 combines with J gene TRBJ2-5; TRBD1 might be the D (5 bases). CDR1 is SQVTM and CDR2 is ANQGSEA in the germline V gene. CDR3 length equals 14 residues. V lost 7 bases, J lost 4 bases, and 19 bases lay in between. CDR3: CSAGELRGGETQYF. The CDR3 region has the DNA TGCAGCGCTGGAGAGTTAAGGGGTGGAGAGACCCAGTACTTC.

V gene TRBV20-1 combines with J gene TRBJ2-1; the D gene is possibly TRBD2 (6 bases). Germline V gene sequence: CDR1 DFQATT, CDR2 SNEGSKA (reference sequence). The CDR3 runs to 13 residues. The ends were cut back, 4 bases at V and 7 bases at J, with 14 bases in the middle. This CDR3 reads CSATSGAWNEQFF. The CDR3 DNA reads TGCAGTGCTACTTCGGGAGCCTGGAATGAGCAGTTCTTC.

The gene calls are TRBV6-2 or TRBV6-3 and TRBJ2-1; 10 bases fit TRBD2. The CDR3 runs 16 residues. Germline CDR1 is MNHEY and CDR2 is SVGEGT. The trim removed 6 bases at V and 2 bases at J, leaving 7 bases unmatched. CDR3 loop: CASSQLAGRPYNEQFF. The CDR3 DNA follows: TGTGCCAGCAGCCAACTAGCGGGACGACCCTACAATGAGCAGTTCTTC.

This clonotype was seen repeatedly, ten times or more. The V gene is TRBV7-2, the J gene TRBJ1-5; no definite D call. Trimming took off 5 bases at V and 4 bases at J, with 12 bases between the two ends. The CDR3 is 14 residues long. From germline, CDR1 is SGHTA and CDR2 FQGNSA. CDR3 region: CASSPVQINQPQHF. In nucleotides, the CDR3 is TGTGCCAGCAGCCCAGTCCAGATTAATCAGCCCCAGCATTTT.

The CDR3 DNA is TGCGCCAGCAGCAAACACCAAGAGACCCAGTACTTC. Protein product: CASSKHQETQYF. The J gene is TRBJ2-5, the V gene TRBV5-1; D is undetermined. V was clipped by 4 bases and J by 0 bases, with 4 bases between them. The CDR3 has 12 residues. Germline V gives CDR1 SGHRS, CDR2 YFSETQ.

With respect to this clonotype: A much larger clone lies a single base off, so this may be a read error. The V gene is TRBV11-1, the J gene TRBJ2-1; 7 positions match TRBD2. Germline loops: CDR1 SGHAT, CDR2 FQDESV (reference sequence). J gave up 4 bases and V 5 bases, and 17 bases lay outside the gene matches. This CDR3 contains 18 residues. For the CDR3, the DNA is TGTGCCAGCAGCCTAAGAGGGTTAGTGGGGGGGTCTTACAATGAGCAGTTCTTC. It encodes CASSLRGLVGGSYNEQFF.

This clonotype was counted only a few times. The CDR3 bases are TGTGCCAGCAGCCCCCACCGGGACAGGTTCTACGCTACGCAGTATTTT. It is translated as CASSPHRDRFYATQYF. This chain joins TRBV7-9 and TRBJ2-3; the match to TRBD1 covers 8 bases. The J segment lost 8 bases and the V segment lost 5 bases, leaving 15 bases of the junction unmatched. Germline lookup yields CDR1 SEHNR and CDR2 FQNEAQ (reference sequence). This CDR3 region has 16 residues.

This chain links TRBV19 with TRBJ2-1; 13 nucleotides match TRBD2. The junction had 12 bases not matched to a gene; V was cut back by 5 bases and J by 8 bases. Germline-derived CDR1 and CDR2 are LNHDA and SQIVND (reference sequence). The CDR3 runs to 17 residues. The CDR3 coding sequence is TGTGCCAGTAGTCTCCGGGGACTAGCGGGAATCTTCGATGAGCAGTTCTTC. Residues: CASSLRGLAGIFDEQFF.

This sequence joins TRBV19 and TRBJ1-2; 8 nucleotides match TRBD1. Per germline, CDR1 LNHDA and CDR2 SQIVND (reference sequence). Trimming took 6 bases from V and 4 from J; bases not matched to a gene: 10. The CDR3 is 15 residues long. CDR3 sequence (DNA): TGTGCCAGTAGGGGATCCGGGACAGGTCTCTATGGCTACACCTTC. Amino acid sequence: CASRGSGTGLYGYTF.

This clonotype has a count of ten or more. V gene TRBV7-2 combines with J gene TRBJ2-3; D is unclear. This CDR3 is built from 14 residues. CDR1 and CDR2 from the germline V gene are SGHTA and FQGNSA. V was cut by 3 bases and J by 5 bases, with 12 bases left in between. CDR3 bases: TGTGCCAGCAGCTTTAACTCGGTTGGAGATACGCAGTATTTT. This gives the protein CASSFNSVGDTQYF.

This clonotype was seen only a few times. The genes are TRBV19 and TRBJ2-7; no clear D gene. V was shortened by 5 bases and J by 9 bases, with 17 bases between the two germline ends. Germline CDR1 reads LNHDA; CDR2 reads SQIVND (reference sequence). The CDR3 consists of 13 residues. In DNA form, the CDR3 reads TGTGCCAGTAGTGGTCGAGACTCCGTAGCGCAGTACTTC. Protein product: CASSGRDSVAQYF.

In its sample, this clonotype was seen a few times. The CDR3 DNA is TGTGCCAGCAGATACGGACAGTTCTATGGCTACACCTTC. Amino acid sequence: CASRYGQFYGYTF. This chain uses TRBV28 with TRBJ1-2; maybe TRBD1 (6 bases). With 6 bases removed from V and 4 bases from J, the gap between germline ends came to 12 bases. The CDR3 has 13 amino acids. Germline V gene sequence: CDR1 MDHEN, CDR2 SYDVKM.

J is TRBJ1-5 and V is TRBV20-1; possible D gene TRBD1, 6 bases. V gave up 1 base and J gave up 10 bases, with 14 bases separating them. This CDR3 is 13 amino acids long. CDR1 is DFQATT, CDR2 SNEGSKA, per germline (reference sequence). CDR3 DNA: TGCAGTGCTAGAGCGGGGGGGGCTCAACCCCAGCATTTT. Its protein product is CSARAGGAQPQHF.

This clonotype has just a few counts. The rearrangement uses TRBV7-8 and TRBJ2-7, with a possible D match to TRBD2 (5 bases). Trimming cost V 5 bases and J 2 bases, with 16 bases left between them. Germline values: CDR1 SGHVS, CDR2 FQNEAQ. CDR3 size: 15 residues. CDR3 sequence: CASSPPARETYEQYF. CDR3 DNA: TGTGCCAGCAGCCCGCCCGCGAGGGAAACCTACGAGCAGTACTTC.

This clonotype occurred a few times. V and J are TRBV7-9 and TRBJ2-7, with TRBD1 identical over 8 bases. CDR1 SEHNR and CDR2 FQNEAQ come from the germline V gene (reference sequence). V gave up 5 bases and J gave up 1 base; unmatched junction bases: 10. The CDR3 length is 16 residues. CDR3 nucleotide sequence: TGTGCCAGCAGCGCCATCGGTAGGGACAGGTCCTACGAGCAGTACTTC. The encoded protein is CASSAIGRDRSYEQYF.